This TCR beta chain was obtained from a study of cytomegalovirus exposure and HLA in healthy donors. The study, taken as a whole, reports: Analysis was performed later, and it showed HLA-associated TCR beta chains to be more clonally expanded than equally common others. TCR beta V segments were, for the most part, productive about 87% or about 30% of the time in an earlier analysis.

60 Vbeta and 13 Jbeta primers were used in PCR. Sequencing was performed with immunoSEQ multiplex PCR; in TCRdb, only in-frame clones are kept and a portion is missing. The data show approximately 140,000 clones, 75% to 85% seen once. Turning to this clone: The antigen remains unidentified.

The V and J ends lost 2 bases and 1 base respectively, with 12 bases between them. Germline V gene data show CDR1 as MNHEY and CDR2 as SVGAGI. The CDR3 consists of 16 residues. The sample taken for sequencing was PBMCs. The rearrangement links TRBV6-5 to TRBJ1-3; D is perhaps TRBD1 (6 bases). The TCR originated in a human donor in good health. CDR3 sequence: CASSYTQGLSGNTIYF. The CDR3 DNA follows: TGTGCCAGCAGTTACACACAGGGTTTATCTGGAAACACCATATATTTT.